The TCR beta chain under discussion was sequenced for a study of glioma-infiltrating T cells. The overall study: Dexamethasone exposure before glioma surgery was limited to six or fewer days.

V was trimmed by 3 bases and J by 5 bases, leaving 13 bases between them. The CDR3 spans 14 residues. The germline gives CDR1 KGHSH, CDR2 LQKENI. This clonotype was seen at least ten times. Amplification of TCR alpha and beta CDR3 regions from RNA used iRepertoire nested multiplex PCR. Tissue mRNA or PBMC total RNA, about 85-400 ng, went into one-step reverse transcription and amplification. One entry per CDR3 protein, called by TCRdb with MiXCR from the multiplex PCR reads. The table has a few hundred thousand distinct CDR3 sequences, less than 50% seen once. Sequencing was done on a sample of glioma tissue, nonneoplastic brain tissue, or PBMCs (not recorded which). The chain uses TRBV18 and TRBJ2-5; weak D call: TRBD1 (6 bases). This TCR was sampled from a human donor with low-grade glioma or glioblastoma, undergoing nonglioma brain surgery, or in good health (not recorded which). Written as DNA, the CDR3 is TGTGCCAGCTCACCCCTAGGACAGTCGGAGACCCAGTACTTC. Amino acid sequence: CASSPLGQSETQYF.